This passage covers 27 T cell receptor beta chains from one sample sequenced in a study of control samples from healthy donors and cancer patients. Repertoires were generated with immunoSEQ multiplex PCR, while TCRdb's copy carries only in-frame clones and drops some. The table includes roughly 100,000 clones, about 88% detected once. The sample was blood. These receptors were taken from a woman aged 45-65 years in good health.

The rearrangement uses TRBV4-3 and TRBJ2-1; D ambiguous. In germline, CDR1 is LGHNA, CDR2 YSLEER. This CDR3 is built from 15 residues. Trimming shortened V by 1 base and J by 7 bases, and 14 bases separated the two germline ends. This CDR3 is CASSQAARLTNEQFF. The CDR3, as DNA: TGCGCCAGCAGCCAAGCCGCCCGACTGACTAATGAGCAGTTCTTC.

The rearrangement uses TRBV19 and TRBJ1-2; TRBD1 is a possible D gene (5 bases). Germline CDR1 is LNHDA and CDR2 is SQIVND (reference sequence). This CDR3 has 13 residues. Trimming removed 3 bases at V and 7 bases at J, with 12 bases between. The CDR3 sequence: CASSIRGAFGYTF. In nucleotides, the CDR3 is TGTGCCAGTAGTATTAGGGGCGCTTTTGGCTACACCTTC.

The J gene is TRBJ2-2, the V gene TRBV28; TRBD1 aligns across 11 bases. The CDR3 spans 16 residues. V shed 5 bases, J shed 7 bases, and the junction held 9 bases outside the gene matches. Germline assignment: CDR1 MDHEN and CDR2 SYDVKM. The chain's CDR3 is CASSPGQGARGGELFF. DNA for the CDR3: TGTGCCAGCAGTCCCGGACAGGGGGCGCGGGGCGGGGAGCTGTTTTTT.

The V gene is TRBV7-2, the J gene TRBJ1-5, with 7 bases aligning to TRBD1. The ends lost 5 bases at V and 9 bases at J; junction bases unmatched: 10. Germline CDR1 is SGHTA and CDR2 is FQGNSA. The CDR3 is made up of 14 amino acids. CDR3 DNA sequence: TGTGCCAGCAGCACCACAGGGGCCGGGAGGCCCCAGCATTTT. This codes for CASSTTGAGRPQHF.

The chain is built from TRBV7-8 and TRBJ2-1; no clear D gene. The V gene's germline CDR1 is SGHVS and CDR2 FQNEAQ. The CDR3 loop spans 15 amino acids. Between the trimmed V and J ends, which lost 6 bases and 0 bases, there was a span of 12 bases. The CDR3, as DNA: TGTGCCAGCAGTCCTCTACCCTTCTCCTACAATGAGCAGTTCTTC. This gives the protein CASSPLPFSYNEQFF.

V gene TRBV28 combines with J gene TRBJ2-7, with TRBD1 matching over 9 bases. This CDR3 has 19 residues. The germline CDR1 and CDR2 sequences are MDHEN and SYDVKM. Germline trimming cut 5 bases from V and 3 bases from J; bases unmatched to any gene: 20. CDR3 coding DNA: TGTGCCAGCAGTCCATCTCCAACCTGGGGACAGGGACCGGACTACGAGCAGTACTTC. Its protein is CASSPSPTWGQGPDYEQYF.

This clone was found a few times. The CDR3 loop is CASSLGGGNTEAFF. The CDR3 DNA sequence: TGTGCCAGCAGCTTAGGTGGGGGGAACACTGAAGCTTTCTTT. The genes are TRBV7-9 and TRBJ1-1, with D possibly TRBD1 on 5 matching bases. This CDR3 has 14 residues. Germline CDR1 and CDR2: SEHNR and FQNEAQ (reference sequence). V was shortened by 1 base and J by 1 base, with 7 bases between the two germline ends.

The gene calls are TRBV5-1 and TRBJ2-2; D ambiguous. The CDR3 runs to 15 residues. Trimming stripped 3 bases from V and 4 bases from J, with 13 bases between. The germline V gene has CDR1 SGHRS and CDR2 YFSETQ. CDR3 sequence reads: CASSSNGQSTGELFF. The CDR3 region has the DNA TGCGCCAGCAGCTCCAACGGGCAGAGCACCGGGGAGCTGTTTTTT.

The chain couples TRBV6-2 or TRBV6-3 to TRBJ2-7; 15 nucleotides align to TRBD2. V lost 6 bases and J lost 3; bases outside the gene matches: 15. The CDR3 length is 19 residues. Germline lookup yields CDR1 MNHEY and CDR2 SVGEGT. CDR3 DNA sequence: TGTGCCAGCAGCACCCTGCCGGGACTAGCGGGGGGAACTCTCTACGAGCAGTACTTC. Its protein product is CASSTLPGLAGGTLYEQYF.

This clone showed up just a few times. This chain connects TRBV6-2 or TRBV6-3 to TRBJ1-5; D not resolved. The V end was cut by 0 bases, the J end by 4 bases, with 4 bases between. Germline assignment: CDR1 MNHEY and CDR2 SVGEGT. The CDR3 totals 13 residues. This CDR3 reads CASSYSTNQPQHF. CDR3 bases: TGTGCCAGCAGTTACTCGACGAATCAGCCCCAGCATTTT.

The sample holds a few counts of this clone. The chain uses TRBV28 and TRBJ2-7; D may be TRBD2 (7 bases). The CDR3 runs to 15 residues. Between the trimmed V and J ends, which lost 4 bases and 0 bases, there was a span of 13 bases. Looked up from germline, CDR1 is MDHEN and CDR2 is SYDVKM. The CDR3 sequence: CASSYRRGLSYEQYF. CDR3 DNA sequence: TGTGCCAGCAGTTACCGGCGGGGGCTCTCCTACGAGCAGTACTTC.

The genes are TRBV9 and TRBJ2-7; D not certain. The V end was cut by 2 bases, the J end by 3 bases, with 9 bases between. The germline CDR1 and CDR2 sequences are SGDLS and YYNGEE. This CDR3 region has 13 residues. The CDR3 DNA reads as TGTGCCAGCAGCGTTGGCCTAGACTACGAGCAGTACTTC. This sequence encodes CASSVGLDYEQYF.

The DNA of the CDR3 is TGTGCCAGCAGCCTTTCTCAGGCCTACGAGCAGTACTTC. Protein product: CASSLSQAYEQYF. This chain links TRBV3-1 (or the pseudogene TRBV3-2) with TRBJ2-7; D unresolved. Germline V gene lookup returns CDR1 LGHDT and CDR2 YNNKEL (reference sequence). V lost 4 bases and J lost 2, with 9 bases in between. This CDR3 region has 13 residues.

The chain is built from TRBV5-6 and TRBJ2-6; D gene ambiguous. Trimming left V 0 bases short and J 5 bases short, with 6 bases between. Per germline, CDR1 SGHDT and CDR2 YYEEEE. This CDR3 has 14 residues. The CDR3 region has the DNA TGTGCCAGCAGCTTGGTGGATCGGGCCAACGTCCTGACTTTC. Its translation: CASSLVDRANVLTF.

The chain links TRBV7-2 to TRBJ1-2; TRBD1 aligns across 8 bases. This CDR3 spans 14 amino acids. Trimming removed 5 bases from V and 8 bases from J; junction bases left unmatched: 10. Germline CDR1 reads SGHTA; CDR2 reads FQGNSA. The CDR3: CASSKGTGHHGYTF. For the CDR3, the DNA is TGTGCCAGCAGCAAAGGGACAGGTCATCACGGCTACACCTTC.

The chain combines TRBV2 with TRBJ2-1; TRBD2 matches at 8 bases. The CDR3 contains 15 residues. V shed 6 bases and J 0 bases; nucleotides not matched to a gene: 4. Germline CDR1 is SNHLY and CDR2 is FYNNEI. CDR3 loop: CASRPLAASYNEQFF. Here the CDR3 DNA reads TGTGCCAGCAGACCACTAGCGGCCTCCTACAATGAGCAGTTCTTC.

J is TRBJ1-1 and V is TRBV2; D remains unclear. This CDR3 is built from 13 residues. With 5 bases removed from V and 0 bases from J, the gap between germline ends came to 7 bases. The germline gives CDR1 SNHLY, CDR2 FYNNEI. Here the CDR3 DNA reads TGTGCCAGCAGTACAACGGTGAACACTGAAGCTTTCTTT. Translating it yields CASSTTVNTEAFF.

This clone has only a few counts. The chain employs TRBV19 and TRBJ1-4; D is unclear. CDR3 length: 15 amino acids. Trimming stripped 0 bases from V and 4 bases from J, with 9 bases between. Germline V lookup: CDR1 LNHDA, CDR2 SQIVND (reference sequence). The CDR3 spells CASSIEHRLNEKLFF. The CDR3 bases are TGTGCCAGTAGTATAGAGCACAGACTTAATGAAAAACTGTTTTTT.

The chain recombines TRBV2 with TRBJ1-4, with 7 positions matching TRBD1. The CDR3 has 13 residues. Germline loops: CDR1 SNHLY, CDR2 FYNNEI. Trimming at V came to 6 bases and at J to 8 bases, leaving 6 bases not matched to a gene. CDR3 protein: CASSRGSREKLFF. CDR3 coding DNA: TGTGCCAGCAGCAGGGGGTCGCGGGAAAAACTGTTTTTT.

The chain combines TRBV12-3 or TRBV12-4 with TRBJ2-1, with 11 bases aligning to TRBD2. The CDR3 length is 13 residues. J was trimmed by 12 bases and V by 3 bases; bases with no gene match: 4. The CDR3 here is CASSFTSGSGQFF. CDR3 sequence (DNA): TGTGCCAGCAGTTTTACTAGCGGGAGTGGGCAGTTCTTC.

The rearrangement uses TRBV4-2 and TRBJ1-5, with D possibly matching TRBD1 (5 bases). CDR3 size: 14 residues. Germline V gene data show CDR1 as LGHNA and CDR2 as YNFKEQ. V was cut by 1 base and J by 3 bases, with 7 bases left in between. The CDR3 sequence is CASSQGQNNQPQHF. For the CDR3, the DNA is TGTGCCAGCAGCCAAGGACAGAACAATCAGCCCCAGCATTTT.

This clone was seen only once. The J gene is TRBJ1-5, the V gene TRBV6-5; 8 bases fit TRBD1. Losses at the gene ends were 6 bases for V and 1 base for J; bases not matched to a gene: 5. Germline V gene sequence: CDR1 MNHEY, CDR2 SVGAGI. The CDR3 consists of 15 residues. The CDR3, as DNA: TGTGCCAGCAGACAGGGGGATTTGAGCAATCAGCCCCAGCATTTT. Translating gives CASRQGDLSNQPQHF.

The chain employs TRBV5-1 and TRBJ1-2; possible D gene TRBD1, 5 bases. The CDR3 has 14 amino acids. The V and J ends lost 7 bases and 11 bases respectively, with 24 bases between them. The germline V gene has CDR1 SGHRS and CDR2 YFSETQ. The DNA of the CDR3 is TGCGCCAGCGGCTCCGGTACGGGGGTGGCCCCTTACACCTTC. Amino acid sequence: CASGSGTGVAPYTF. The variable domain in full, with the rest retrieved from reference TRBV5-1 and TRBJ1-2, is KAGVTQTPRYLIKTRGQQVTLSCSPISGHRSVSWYQQTPGQGLQFLFEYFSETQRNKGNFPGRFSGRQFSNSRSEMNVSTLELGDSALYLCASGSGTGVAPYTFGSGTRLTVV.

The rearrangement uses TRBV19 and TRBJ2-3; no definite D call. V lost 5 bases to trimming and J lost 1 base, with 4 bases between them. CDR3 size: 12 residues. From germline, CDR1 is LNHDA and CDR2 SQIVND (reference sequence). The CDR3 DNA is TGTGCCAGTAGTTTCGGCACAGATACGCAGTATTTT. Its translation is CASSFGTDTQYF.

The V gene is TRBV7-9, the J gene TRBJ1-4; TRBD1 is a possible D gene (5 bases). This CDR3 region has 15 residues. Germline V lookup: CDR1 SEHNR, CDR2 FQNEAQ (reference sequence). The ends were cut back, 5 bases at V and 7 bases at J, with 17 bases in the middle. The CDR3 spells CASSTGRAGGEKLFF. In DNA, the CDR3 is TGTGCCAGCAGCACCGGCAGGGCAGGAGGTGAAAAACTGTTTTTT.

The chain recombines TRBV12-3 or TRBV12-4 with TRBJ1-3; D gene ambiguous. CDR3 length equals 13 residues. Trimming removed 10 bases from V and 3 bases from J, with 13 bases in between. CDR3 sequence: CATLRRFGNTIYF. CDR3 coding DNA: TGTGCCACCCTTAGAAGGTTTGGAAACACCATATATTTT.

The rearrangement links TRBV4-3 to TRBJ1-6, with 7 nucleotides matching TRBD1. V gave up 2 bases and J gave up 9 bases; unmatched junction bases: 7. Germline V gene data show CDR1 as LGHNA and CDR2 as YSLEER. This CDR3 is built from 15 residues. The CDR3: CASSQTDRVGSPLHF. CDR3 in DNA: TGCGCCAGCAGCCAAACAGACAGGGTGGGTTCACCCCTCCACTTT.